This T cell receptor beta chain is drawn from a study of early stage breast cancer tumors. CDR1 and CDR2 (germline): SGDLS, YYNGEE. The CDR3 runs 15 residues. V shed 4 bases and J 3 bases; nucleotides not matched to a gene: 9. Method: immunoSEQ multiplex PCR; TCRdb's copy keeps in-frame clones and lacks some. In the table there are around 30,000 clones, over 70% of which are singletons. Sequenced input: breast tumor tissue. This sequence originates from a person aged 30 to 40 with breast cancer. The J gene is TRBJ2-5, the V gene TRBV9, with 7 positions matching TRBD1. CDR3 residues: CASSLRRGREETQYF. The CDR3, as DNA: TGTGCCAGCAGCCTAAGAAGGGGGCGGGAAGAGACCCAGTACTTC.